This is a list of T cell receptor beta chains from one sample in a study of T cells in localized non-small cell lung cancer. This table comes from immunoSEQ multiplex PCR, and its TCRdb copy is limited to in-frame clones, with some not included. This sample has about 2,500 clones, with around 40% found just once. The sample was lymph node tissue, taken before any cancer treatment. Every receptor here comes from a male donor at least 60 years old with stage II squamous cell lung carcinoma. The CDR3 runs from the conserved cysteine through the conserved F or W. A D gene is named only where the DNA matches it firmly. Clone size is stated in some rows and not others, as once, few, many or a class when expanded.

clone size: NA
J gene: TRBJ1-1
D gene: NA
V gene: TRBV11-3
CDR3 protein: CASSLNLEGYTEAFF
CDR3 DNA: TGTGCCAGCAGCTTAAATCTGGAGGGGTACACTGAAGCTTTCTTT

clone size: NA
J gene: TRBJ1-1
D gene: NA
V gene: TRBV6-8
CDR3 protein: CASSYQTGGNTEAFF
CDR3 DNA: TGTGCCAGCAGTTACCAGACAGGAGGGAACACTGAAGCTTTCTTT

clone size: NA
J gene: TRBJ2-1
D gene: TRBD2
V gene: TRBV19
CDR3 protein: CASSIMLAGGRNEQFF
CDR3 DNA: TGTGCCAGTAGTATTATGCTAGCGGGGGGCCGTAATGAGCAGTTCTTC

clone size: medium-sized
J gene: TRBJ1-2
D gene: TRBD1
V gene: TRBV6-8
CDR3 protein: CASRRTGNYGYTF
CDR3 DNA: TGTGCCAGCAGGAGGACAGGGAACTATGGCTACACCTTC

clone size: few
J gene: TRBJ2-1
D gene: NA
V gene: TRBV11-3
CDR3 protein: CASSRTGSSYNEQFF
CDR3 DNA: TGTGCCAGCAGCCGCACTGGGAGCTCCTACAATGAGCAGTTCTTC

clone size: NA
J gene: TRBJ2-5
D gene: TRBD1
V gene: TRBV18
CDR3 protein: CASSPGQVGWTQYF
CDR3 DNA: TGTGCCAGCTCACCAGGACAGGTGGGCTGGACCCAGTACTTC

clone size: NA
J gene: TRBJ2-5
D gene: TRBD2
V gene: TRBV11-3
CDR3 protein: CASSAGLAGVQETQYF
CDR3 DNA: TGTGCCAGCAGCGCTGGACTAGCGGGGGTCCAAGAGACCCAGTACTTC

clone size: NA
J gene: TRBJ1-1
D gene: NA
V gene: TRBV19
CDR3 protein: CASTSFGAAEAFF
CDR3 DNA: TGTGCCAGTACCTCCTTCGGGGCAGCAGAAGCTTTCTTT

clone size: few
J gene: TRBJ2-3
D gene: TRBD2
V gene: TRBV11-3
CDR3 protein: CASSPILWTSGGTDTQYF
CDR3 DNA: TGTGCCAGCAGCCCCATCCTCTGGACTAGCGGTGGCACAGATACGCAGTATTTT

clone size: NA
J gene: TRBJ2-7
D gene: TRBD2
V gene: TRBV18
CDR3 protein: CASSPPASGYYEQYF
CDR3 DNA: TGTGCCAGCTCACCGCCCGCTAGCGGGTACTACGAGCAGTACTTC

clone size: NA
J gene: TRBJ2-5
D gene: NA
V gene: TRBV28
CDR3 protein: CASRGRGEETQYF
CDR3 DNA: TGTGCCAGCAGGGGGAGGGGGGAAGAGACCCAGTACTTC

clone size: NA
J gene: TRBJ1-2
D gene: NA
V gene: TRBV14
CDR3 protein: CASSQEWPSAEGYTF
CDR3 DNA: TGTGCCAGCAGCCAAGAGTGGCCCTCAGCGGAAGGCTACACCTTC

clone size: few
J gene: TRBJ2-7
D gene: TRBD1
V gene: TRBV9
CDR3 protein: CASRGQVYEQYF
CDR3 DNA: TGTGCCAGCAGGGGACAGGTCTACGAGCAGTACTTC

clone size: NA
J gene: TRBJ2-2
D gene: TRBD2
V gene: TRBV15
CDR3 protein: CATSRRLAGGPGELFF
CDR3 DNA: TGTGCCACCAGCAGACGACTAGCGGGAGGGCCCGGGGAGCTGTTTTTT

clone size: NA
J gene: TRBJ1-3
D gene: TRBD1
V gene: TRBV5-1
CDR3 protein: CASSLPGGSGNTIYF
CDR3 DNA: TGCGCCAGCAGCTTGCCAGGGGGCTCTGGAAACACCATATATTTT

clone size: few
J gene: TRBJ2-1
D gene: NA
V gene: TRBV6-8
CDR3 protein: CAIRGAGNNEQFF
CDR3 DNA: TGTGCCATCAGGGGAGCTGGTAACAATGAGCAGTTCTTC

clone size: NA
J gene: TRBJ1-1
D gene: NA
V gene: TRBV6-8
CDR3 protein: CASSKVPNTEAFF
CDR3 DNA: TGTGCCAGCAGTAAAGTCCCGAACACTGAAGCTTTCTTT

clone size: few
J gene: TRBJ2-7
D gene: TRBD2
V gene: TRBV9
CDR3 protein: CASNPSGGHYEQYF
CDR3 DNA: TGTGCCAGCAACCCTAGCGGGGGACACTACGAGCAGTACTTC

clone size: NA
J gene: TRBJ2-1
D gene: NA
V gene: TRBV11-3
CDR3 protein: CASSLTGSSWNEQFF
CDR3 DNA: TGTGCCAGCAGTCTGACGGGTAGTAGCTGGAATGAGCAGTTCTTC

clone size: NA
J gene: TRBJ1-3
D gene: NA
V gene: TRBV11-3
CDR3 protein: CASSLVLTAVSGNTIYF
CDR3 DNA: TGTGCCAGCAGCTTAGTCTTGACGGCAGTCTCTGGAAACACCATATATTTT

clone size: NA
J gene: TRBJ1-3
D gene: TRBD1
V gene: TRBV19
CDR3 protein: CATRTGRNTIYF
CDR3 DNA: TGTGCCACCCGGACAGGGAGAAACACCATATATTTT

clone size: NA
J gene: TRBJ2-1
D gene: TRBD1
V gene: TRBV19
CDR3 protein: CASSLTGGHEQFF
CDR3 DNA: TGTGCCAGTAGCCTCACAGGGGGCCATGAGCAGTTCTTC

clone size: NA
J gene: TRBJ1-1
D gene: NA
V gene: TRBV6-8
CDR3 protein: CASSYSRFSSTTEAFF
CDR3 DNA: TGTGCCAGCAGTTACTCGAGGTTCAGTTCAACCACTGAAGCTTTCTTT

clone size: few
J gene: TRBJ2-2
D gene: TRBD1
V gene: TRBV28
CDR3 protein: CASSKGAPNTGELFF
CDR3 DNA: TGTGCCAGCAGCAAGGGGGCCCCGAACACCGGGGAGCTGTTTTTT

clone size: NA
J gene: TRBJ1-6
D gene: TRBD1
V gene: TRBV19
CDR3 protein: CASSPPGTGNSPLHF
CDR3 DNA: TGTGCCAGTAGTCCTCCAGGGACAGGGAATTCACCCCTCCACTTT

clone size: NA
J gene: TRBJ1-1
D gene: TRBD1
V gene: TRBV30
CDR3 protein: CAWSKGALNTEAFF
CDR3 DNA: TGTGCCTGGAGCAAGGGGGCCCTGAACACTGAAGCTTTCTTT

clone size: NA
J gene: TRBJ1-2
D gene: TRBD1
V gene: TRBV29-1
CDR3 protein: CSVERWTGQNYGYTF
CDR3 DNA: TGCAGCGTTGAAAGATGGACAGGGCAAAACTATGGCTACACCTTT

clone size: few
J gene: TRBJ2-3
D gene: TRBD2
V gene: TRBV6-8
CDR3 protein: CASRTSGSRTDTQYF
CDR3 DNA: TGTGCCAGCAGGACTAGCGGGAGTCGGACAGATACGCAGTATTTT

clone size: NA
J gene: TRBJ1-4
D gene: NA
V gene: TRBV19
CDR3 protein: CASSMGGLVGEKLFF
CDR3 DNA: TGTGCCAGTAGTATGGGGGGCCTGGTCGGCGAAAAACTGTTTTTT

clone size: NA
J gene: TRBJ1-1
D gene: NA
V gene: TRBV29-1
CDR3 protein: CSVPTTGNTEAFF
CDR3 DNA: TGCAGCGTCCCTACTACAGGGAACACTGAAGCTTTCTTT

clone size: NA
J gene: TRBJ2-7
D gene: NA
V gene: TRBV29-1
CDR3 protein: CSVGGGDRSSYEQYF
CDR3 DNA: TGCAGCGTTGGGGGAGGAGACAGGAGCTCCTACGAGCAGTACTTC

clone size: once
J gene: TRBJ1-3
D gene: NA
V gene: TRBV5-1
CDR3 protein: CASSLVGATGNTIYF
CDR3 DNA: TGCGCCAGCAGCTTGGTAGGGGCAACTGGAAACACCATATATTTT

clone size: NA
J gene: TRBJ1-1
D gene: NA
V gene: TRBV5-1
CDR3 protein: CANSDAGGLNTEAFF
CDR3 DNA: TGCGCCAACAGCGATGCGGGGGGATTGAACACTGAAGCTTTCTTT

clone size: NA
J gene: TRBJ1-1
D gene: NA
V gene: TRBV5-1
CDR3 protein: CASSLVAGRSEAFF
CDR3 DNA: TGCGCCAGCAGCTTGGTAGCAGGGCGAAGTGAAGCTTTCTTT

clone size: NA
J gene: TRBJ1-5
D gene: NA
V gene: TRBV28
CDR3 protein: CASSFLAGPQHF
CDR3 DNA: TGTGCCAGCAGTTTTCTCGCCGGGCCCCAGCATTTT

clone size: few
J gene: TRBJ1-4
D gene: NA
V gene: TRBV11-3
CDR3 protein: CASSFGVATNEKLFF
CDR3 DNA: TGTGCCAGCAGCTTCGGGGTCGCAACTAATGAAAAACTGTTTTTT